This passage covers 14 T cell receptor beta chains from one sample sequenced in a study of identical twins. A single record per CDR3 protein comes from TCRdb applying MiXCR to the 5' RACE reads. The sample yields 1.5 million or so distinct CDR3 sequences, around a third seen once. The source material was cord blood. These receptors came from a newborn girl in good health.

This clonotype is a singleton in its sample. The chain couples TRBV2 to TRBJ2-1; no clear D. V was trimmed by 1 base and J by 3 bases, leaving 10 bases between them. The germline V gene has CDR1 SNHLY and CDR2 FYNNEI. This CDR3 region has 15 residues. CDR3 sequence (DNA): TGTGCCAGCAGTGAAGTGACGACAAGCTACAATGAGCAGTTCTTC. Protein sequence: CASSEVTTSYNEQFF.

This clonotype was seen only a few times. The chain has TRBV20-1 and TRBJ1-5, with D hard to call. This CDR3 is 12 amino acids long. Trimming pared 3 bases from V and 4 bases from J, leaving 7 bases between. CDR1 is DFQATT and CDR2 is SNEGSKA in the germline V gene (reference sequence). This chain's CDR3 is CSASDKNQPQHF. DNA for the CDR3: TGCAGTGCTAGCGACAAGAATCAGCCCCAGCATTTT.

The rearrangement joins TRBV4-2 to TRBJ2-7; D may be TRBD2 (5 bases). Germline values: CDR1 LGHNA, CDR2 YNFKEQ. This CDR3 region has 15 residues. The V and J ends lost 0 bases and 0 bases respectively, with 9 bases between them. CDR3 residues: CASSQDAGDSYEQYF. The CDR3 DNA reads TGTGCCAGCAGCCAAGATGCCGGGGACTCCTACGAGCAGTACTTC.

At least ten counts were recorded for this clonotype. This chain joins TRBV5-1 and TRBJ2-3, with 8 bases matching TRBD2. Germline CDR1 SGHRS, CDR2 YFSETQ. CDR3 length: 16 residues. J lost 0 bases, V lost 0 bases, and 3 bases had no gene match. The CDR3 DNA reads TGCGCCAGCAGCTTGGGGGCTAGCGGGAGCACAGATACGCAGTATTTT. Protein product: CASSLGASGSTDTQYF.

The V and J genes are TRBV25-1 and TRBJ2-7; 10 bases line up with TRBD2. The CDR3 spans 17 residues. The V gene's germline CDR1 is MGHDK and CDR2 SYGVNS. The ends lost 3 bases at V and 7 bases at J; junction bases unmatched: 15. The CDR3 DNA reads TGTGCCAGCAGTGAGCTTACCGGACTAGCGGAGAACAATGAGCAGTACTTC. Encoded protein: CASSELTGLAENNEQYF.

This clonotype was observed many times. The chain links TRBV12-3 or TRBV12-4 to TRBJ2-4; D unclear. The CDR3 totals 13 residues. Trimming removed 7 bases at V and 3 bases at J, with 10 bases between. CDR3 nucleotides: TGTGCCAGCACCTTACTGGGCAAAAACATTCAGTACTTC. Amino acid sequence: CASTLLGKNIQYF.

The chain has TRBV7-9 and TRBJ1-1, with D perhaps matching TRBD1 (5 bases). This CDR3 is built from 15 residues. CDR1 is SEHNR, CDR2 FQNEAQ, per germline (reference sequence). The V and J ends lost 1 base and 4 bases respectively, with 13 bases between them. The CDR3 sequence: CASSLVSRRGTEAFF. CDR3 DNA sequence: TGTGCCAGCAGCTTAGTAAGTCGGAGGGGCACTGAAGCTTTCTTT.

This chain uses TRBV5-4 with TRBJ2-3, with TRBD2 matching over 9 bases. J was trimmed by 9 bases and V by 4 bases; bases with no gene match: 9. This CDR3 spans 14 amino acids. Germline CDR1 is SGHNT and CDR2 is YYREEE (reference sequence). CDR3 sequence (DNA): TGTGCCAGCAGCACCTTGGGCGGGGGGGGCACGCAGTATTTT. This encodes CASSTLGGGGTQYF.

The chain links TRBV9 to TRBJ1-2, with D tentatively TRBD1 (6 bases). V was cut by 0 bases and J by 1 base, with 19 bases left in between. The V gene's germline CDR1 is SGDLS and CDR2 YYNGEE. The CDR3 sequence is 18 residues long. The CDR3 nucleotides read TGTGCCAGCAGCGTAGGGACAGCCGTAAGAAGTCTTAACTATGGCTACACCTTC. Residues: CASSVGTAVRSLNYGYTF.

This clonotype has more than one count but fewer than ten. The V gene is TRBV14, the J gene TRBJ2-7, with 9 bases identical to TRBD1. The length of the CDR3 is 15 residues. CDR1 SGHDN and CDR2 FVKESK come from the germline V gene. V lost 5 bases to trimming and J lost 3 bases; unmatched junction nucleotides: 8. The CDR3 sequence: CASSWVTGGGYEQYF. CDR3 bases: TGTGCCAGCAGCTGGGTGACAGGGGGAGGCTACGAGCAGTACTTC.

CDR3 nucleotides: TGTGCCACCAGACTAGCGGGGACCCCAGATACGCAGTATTTT. Amino acid sequence: CATRLAGTPDTQYF. This chain uses TRBV12-3 or TRBV12-4 with TRBJ2-3; 11 bases match TRBD2. This CDR3 comprises 14 residues. V dropped 10 bases and J dropped 4; count of bases not matched to a gene: 7.

This clonotype was counted between two and nine times. This chain links TRBV6-5 with TRBJ2-7; 8 bases line up with TRBD2. Trimming cost V 4 bases and J 2 bases; bases outside gene matches: 10. This CDR3 region has 16 residues. Germline V CDR1 and CDR2: MNHEY, SVGAGI. The CDR3 is CASSFPGLAATYEQYF. In DNA form, the CDR3 reads TGTGCCAGCAGTTTCCCAGGACTAGCAGCTACCTACGAGCAGTACTTC.

In its sample, this clonotype was seen a few times. The chain carries TRBV27 and TRBJ2-3, with unresolved D. The V and J ends lost 6 bases and 2 bases respectively, with 12 bases between them. Germline lookup yields CDR1 MNHEY and CDR2 SMNVEV (reference sequence). The CDR3 loop spans 14 amino acids. The CDR3 nucleotides are TGTGCCAGCAGAACCGGACCTCTCACAGATACGCAGTATTTT. Its protein product is CASRTGPLTDTQYF.

This chain links TRBV4-1 with TRBJ1-2, with 8 bases that match TRBD1. The CDR3 covers 14 residues. Germline V lookup: CDR1 MGHRA, CDR2 YSYEKL. V shed 1 base and J 6 bases; nucleotides not matched to a gene: 4. CDR3 sequence: CASSQVVTGDGYTF. As DNA, the CDR3 is TGCGCCAGCAGCCAAGTCGTGACAGGGGATGGCTACACCTTC.